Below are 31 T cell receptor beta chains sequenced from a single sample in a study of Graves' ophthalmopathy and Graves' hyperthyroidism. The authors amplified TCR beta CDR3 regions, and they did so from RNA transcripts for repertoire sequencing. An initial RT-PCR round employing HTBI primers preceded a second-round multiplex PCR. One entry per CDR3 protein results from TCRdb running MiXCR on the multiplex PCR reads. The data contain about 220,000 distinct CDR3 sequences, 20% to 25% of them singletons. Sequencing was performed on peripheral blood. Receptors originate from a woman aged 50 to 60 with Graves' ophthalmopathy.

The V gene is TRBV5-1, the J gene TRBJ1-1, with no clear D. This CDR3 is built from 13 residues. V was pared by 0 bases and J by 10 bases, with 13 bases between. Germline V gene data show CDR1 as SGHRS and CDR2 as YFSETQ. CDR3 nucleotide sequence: TGCGCCAGCAGCTTGGGGGGATTGGTTGGAGCTTTCTTT. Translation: CASSLGGLVGAFF.

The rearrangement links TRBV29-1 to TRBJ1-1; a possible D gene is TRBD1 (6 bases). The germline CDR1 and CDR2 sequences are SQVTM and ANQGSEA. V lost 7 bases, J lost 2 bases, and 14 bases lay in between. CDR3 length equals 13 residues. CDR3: CSGGQGGNTEAFF. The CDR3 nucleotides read TGCAGCGGGGGACAAGGGGGAAACACTGAAGCTTTCTTT.

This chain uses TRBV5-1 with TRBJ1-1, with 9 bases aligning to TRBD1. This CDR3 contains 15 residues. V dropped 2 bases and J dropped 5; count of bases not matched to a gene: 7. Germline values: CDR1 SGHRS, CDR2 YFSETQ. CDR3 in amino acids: CASSFLQGARTEAFF. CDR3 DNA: TGCGCCAGCAGCTTTCTACAGGGGGCGCGGACTGAAGCTTTCTTT.

The CDR3, as DNA: TGTGCCAGCACTAGGGACACGGGGAGTCCTGAAGCTTTCTTT. Amino acid sequence: CASTRDTGSPEAFF. The genes are TRBV27 and TRBJ1-1; weak D call: TRBD1 (6 bases). Germline V CDR1 and CDR2: MNHEY, SMNVEV (reference sequence). This CDR3 region has 14 residues. Trimming stripped 7 bases from V and 6 bases from J, with 18 bases between.

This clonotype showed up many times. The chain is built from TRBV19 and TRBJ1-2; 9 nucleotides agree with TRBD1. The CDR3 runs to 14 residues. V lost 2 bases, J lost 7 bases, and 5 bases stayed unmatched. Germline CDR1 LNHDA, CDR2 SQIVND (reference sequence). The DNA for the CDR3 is TGTGCCAGTAGTATAATGGGACAGGGAAGTGGCTACACCTTC. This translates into CASSIMGQGSGYTF.

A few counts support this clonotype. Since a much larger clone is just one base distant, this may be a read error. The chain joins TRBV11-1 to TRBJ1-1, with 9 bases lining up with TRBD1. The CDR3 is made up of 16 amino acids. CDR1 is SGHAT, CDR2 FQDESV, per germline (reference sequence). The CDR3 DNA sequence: TGTGCCATCAGCCCGGGACAGGGTCAGGTGAACACTGAAGCTTTCTTT. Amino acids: CAISPGQGQVNTEAFF.

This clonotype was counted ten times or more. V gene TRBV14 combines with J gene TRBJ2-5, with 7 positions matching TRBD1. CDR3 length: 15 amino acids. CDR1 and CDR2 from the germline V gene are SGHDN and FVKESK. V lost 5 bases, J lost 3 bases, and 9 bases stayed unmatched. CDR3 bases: TGTGCCAGCAGCAATCCCGGGACAGCAAAAGAGACCCAGTACTTC. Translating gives CASSNPGTAKETQYF.

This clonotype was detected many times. DNA of the CDR3: TGTGCCAGCAGCCGGACCGGGGAGACCCAGTACTTC. This encodes CASSRTGETQYF. V and J are TRBV7-9 and TRBJ2-5, with D unresolved. This CDR3 has 12 amino acids. CDR1 SEHNR and CDR2 FQNEAQ come from the germline V gene (reference sequence). V shed 5 bases and J shed 5 bases, with 9 bases lying between them.

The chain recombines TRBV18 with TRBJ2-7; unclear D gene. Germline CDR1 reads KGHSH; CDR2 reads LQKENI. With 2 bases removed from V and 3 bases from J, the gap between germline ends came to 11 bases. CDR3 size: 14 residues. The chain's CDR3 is CASSPNGPGYEQYF. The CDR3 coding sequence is TGTGCCAGCTCACCAAACGGGCCTGGCTACGAGCAGTACTTC.

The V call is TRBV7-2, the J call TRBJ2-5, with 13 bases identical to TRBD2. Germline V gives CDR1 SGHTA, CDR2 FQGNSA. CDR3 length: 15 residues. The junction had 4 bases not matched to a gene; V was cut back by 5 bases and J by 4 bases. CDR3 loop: CASSQTSGGIETQYF. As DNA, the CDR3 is TGTGCCAGCAGCCAGACTAGCGGGGGGATAGAGACCCAGTACTTC.

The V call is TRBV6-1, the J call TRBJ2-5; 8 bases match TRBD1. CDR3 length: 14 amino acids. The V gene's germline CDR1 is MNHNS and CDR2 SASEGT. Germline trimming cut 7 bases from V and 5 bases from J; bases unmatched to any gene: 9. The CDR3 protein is CASMERTGPETQYF. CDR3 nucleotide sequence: TGTGCCAGCATGGAAAGGACAGGGCCGGAGACCCAGTACTTC.

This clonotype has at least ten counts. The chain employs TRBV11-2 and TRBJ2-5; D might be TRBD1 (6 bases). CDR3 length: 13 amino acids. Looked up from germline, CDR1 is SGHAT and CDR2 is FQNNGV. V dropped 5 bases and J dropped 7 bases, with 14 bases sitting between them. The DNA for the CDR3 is TGTGCCAGCAGCCGTTTGACAGGCGGGACCCAGTACTTC. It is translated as CASSRLTGGTQYF.

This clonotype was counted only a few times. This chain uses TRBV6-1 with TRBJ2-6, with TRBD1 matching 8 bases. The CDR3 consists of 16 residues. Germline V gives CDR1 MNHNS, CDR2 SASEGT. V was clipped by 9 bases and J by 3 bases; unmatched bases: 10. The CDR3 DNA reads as TGTGCCAGTACAGGGGGTGAAACTGATGGGGCCAACGTCCTGACTTTC. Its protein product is CASTGGETDGANVLTF.

The CDR3: CASSLAADTQYF. CDR3 DNA: TGTGCCAGCAGCTTAGCAGCAGATACGCAGTATTTT. The chain is built from TRBV11-3 and TRBJ2-3; no clear D. Trimming took 1 base from V and 4 from J, leaving 3 bases between them. The CDR3 sequence is 12 residues long. Germline CDR1 and CDR2: SGHNT and YENEEA.

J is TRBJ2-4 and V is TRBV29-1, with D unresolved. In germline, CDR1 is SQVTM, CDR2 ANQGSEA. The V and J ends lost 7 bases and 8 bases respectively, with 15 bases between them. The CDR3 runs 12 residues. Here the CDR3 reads CSGAPAGDIQYF. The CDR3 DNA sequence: TGCAGCGGGGCCCCGGCTGGGGACATTCAGTACTTC.

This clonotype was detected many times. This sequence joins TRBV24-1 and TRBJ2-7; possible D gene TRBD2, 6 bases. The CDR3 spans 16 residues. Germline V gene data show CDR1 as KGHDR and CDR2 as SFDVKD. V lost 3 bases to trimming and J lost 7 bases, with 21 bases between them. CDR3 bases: TGTGCCACCAGTGATCCCCGGGACGGCGGGACGGGGGAGCAGTACTTC. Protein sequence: CATSDPRDGGTGEQYF.

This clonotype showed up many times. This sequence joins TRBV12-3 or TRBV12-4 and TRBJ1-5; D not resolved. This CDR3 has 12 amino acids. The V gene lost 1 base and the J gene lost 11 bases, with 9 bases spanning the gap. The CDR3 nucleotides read TGTGCCAGCAGTTTAGGAAGAACGGCCCAGCATTTT. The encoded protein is CASSLGRTAQHF.

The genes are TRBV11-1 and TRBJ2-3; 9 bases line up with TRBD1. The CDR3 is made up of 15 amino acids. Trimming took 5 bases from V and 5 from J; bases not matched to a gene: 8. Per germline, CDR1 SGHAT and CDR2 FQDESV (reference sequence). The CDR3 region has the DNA TGTGCCAGCAGCCACACGGGACAGGGAGAAGATACGCAGTATTTT. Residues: CASSHTGQGEDTQYF.

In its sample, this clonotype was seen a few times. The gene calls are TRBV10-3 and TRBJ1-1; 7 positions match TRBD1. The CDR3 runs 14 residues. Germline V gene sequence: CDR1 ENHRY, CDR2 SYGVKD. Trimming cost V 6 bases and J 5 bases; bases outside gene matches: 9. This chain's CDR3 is CAISQSGGRTEAFF. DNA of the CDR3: TGTGCCATCAGCCAGTCAGGGGGACGGACTGAAGCTTTCTTT.

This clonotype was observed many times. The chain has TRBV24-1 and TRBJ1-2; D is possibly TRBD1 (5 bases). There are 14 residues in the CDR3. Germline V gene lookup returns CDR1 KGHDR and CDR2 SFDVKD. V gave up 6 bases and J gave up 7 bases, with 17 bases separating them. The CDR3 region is CATSHVEGLGGYTF. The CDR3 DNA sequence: TGTGCCACCAGTCATGTCGAGGGGTTGGGTGGCTACACCTTC.

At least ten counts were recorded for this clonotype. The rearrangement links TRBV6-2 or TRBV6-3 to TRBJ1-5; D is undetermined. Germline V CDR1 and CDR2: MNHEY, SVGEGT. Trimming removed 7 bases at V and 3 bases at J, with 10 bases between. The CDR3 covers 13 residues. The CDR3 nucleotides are TGTGCCAGCAAAATCGATATCAATCAGCCCCAGCATTTT. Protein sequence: CASKIDINQPQHF.

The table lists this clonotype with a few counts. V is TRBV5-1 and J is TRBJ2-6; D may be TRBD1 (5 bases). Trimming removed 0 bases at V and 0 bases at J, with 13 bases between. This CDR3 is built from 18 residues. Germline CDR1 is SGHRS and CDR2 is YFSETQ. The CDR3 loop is CASSLAGATASGANVLTF. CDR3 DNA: TGCGCCAGCAGCTTGGCCGGCGCGACAGCCTCTGGGGCCAACGTCCTGACTTTC.

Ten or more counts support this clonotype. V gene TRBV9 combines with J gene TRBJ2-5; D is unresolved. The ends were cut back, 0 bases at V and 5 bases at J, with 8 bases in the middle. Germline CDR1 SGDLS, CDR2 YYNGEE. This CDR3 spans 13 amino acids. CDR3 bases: TGTGCCAGCAGCGTAGAGGGTAGGGAGACCCAGTACTTC. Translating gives CASSVEGRETQYF. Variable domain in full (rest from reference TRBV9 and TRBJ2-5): DSGVTQTPKHLITATGQRVTLRCSPRSGDLSVYWYQQSLDQGLQFLIQYYNGEERAKGNILERFSAQQFPDLHSELNLSSLELGDSALYFCASSVEGRETQYFGPGTRLLVL.

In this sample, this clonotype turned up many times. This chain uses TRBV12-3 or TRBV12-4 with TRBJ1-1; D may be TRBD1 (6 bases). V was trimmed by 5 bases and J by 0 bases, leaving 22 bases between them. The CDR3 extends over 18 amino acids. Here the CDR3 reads CASSTGTNYGLMNTEAFF. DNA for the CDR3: TGTGCCAGCAGTACCGGGACAAATTATGGGTTAATGAACACTGAAGCTTTCTTT.

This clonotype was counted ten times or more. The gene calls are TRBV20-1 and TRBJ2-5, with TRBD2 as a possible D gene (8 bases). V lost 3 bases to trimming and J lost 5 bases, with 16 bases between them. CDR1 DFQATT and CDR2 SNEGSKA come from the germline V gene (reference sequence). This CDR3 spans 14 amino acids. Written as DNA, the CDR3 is TGCAGTGCTAGTTTTCGGGAGGGGGCGGAGACCCAGTACTTC. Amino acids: CSASFREGAETQYF.

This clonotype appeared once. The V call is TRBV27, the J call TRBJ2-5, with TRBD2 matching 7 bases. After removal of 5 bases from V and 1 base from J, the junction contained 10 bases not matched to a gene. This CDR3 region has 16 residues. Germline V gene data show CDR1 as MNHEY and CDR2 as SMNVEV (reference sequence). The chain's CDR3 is CASSPRRLAAQETQYF. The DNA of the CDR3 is TGTGCCAGCAGTCCCCGTAGACTAGCCGCCCAAGAGACCCAGTACTTC.

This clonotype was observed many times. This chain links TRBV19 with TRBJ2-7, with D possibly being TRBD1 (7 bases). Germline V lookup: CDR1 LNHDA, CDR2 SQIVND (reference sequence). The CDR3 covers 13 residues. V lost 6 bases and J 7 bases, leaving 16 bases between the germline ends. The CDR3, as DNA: TGTGCCAGTAGCCCTGGACAGGCGGGGGAGCAGTACTTC. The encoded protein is CASSPGQAGEQYF.

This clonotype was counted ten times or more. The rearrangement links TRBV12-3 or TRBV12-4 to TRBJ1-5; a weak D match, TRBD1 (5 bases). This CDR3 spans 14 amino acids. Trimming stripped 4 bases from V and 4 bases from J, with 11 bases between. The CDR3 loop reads CASSSGRGNQPQHF. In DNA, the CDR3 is TGTGCCAGCAGTTCGGGACGAGGAAATCAGCCCCAGCATTTT.

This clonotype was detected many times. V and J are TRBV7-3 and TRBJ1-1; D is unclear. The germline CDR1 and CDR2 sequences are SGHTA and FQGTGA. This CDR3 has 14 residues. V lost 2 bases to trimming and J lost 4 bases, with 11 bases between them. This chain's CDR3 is CASSLSRTGTEAFF. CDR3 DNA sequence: TGTGCCAGCAGCTTATCACGGACGGGCACTGAAGCTTTCTTT.

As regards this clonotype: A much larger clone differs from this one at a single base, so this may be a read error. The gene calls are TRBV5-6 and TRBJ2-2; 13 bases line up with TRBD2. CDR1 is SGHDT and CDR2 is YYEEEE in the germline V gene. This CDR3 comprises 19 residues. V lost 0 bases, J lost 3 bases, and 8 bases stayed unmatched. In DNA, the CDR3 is TGTGCCAGCAGCTTGGGGGTGGGACTAGCGGGACCCTACACCGGGGAGCTGTTTTTT. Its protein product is CASSLGVGLAGPYTGELFF.

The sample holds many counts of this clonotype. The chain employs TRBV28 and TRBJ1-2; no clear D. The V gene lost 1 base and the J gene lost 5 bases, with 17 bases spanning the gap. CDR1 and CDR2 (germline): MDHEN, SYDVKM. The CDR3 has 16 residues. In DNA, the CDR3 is TGTGCCAGCAGTTTATCACGAAGGCCGGCTGAGTATGGCTACACCTTC. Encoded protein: CASSLSRRPAEYGYTF.